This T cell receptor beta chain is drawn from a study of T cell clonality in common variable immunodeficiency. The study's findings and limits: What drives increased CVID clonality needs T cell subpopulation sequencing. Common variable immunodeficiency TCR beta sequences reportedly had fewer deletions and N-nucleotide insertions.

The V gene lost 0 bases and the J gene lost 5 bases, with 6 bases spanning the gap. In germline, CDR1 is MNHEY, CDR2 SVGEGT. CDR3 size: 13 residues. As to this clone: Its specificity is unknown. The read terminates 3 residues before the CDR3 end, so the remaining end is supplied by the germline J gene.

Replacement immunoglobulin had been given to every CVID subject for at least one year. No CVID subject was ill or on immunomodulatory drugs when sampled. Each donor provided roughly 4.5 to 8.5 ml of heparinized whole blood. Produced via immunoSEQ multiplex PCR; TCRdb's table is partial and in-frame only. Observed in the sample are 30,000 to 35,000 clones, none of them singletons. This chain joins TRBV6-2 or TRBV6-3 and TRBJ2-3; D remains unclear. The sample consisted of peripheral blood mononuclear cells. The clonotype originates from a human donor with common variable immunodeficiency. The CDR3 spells CASSYSDKDTQYF. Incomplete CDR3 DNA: TGTGCCAGCAGTTACTCAGACAAAGATACG.